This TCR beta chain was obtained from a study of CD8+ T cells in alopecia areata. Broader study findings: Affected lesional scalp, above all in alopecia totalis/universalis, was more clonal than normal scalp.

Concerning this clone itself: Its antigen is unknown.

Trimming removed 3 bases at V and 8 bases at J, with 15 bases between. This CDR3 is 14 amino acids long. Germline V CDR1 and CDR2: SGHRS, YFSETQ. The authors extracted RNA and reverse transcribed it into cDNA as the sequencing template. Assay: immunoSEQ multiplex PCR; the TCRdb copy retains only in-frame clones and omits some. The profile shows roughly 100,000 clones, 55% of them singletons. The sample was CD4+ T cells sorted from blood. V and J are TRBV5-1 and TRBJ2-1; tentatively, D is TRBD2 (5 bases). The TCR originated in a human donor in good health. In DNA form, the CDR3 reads TGCGCCAGCAGCTCCCGGGATCCAGACCATGAGCAGTTCTTC. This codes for CASSSRDPDHEQFF.